A selection of T cell receptor beta chains follows, all from one sample in a study of blood T cell repertoires in COVID-19. Repertoires were generated with immunoSEQ multiplex PCR, while TCRdb's copy carries only in-frame clones and drops some. The table has hundreds of thousands of clones, around 90% seen once. The sample consisted of PBMCs or T cells enriched from blood (not recorded which). The receptor source for this set is a man aged 25 to 40 who had been exposed to COVID-19. Both conserved end residues are part of each CDR3. A D gene is named only where the DNA matches it firmly. Clone size is shown for a subset of rows, as once, few, many or a class of expanded clone.

d_gene	abundance	v_gene	j_gene	CDR3nt	CDR3aa
NA	NA	TRBV27	TRBJ2-3	TGTGCCAGCAGTTTAGCCTCCGGAGGGGCTGGGGGAGATACGCAGTATTTT	CASSLASGGAGGDTQYF
NA	NA	TRBV11-2	TRBJ1-2	TGTGCCAGCAGCTTAGAGAGGGAGTGGAATAATGGCTACACCTTC	CASSLEREWNNGYTF
NA	NA	TRBV19	TRBJ1-3	TGTGCCAGTCGATACCAGGGTACTACCGGAAACACCATATATTTT	CASRYQGTTGNTIYF
NA	NA	TRBV19	TRBJ2-1	TGTGCCAGTAGTATATATACGGTAAATGAGCAGTTCTTC	CASSIYTVNEQFF
NA	NA	TRBV19	TRBJ1-6	TGTGCCAGTAGTTCGAGTGGAGGAAGAGGCTCACCCCTCCACTTT	CASSSSGGRGSPLHF
NA	once	TRBV4-3	TRBJ2-1	TGCGCCAGCAGCTTCTGGAGCTCGGGGGATGAGCAGTTCTTC	CASSFWSSGDEQFF
TRBD1	NA	TRBV18	TRBJ1-5	TGTGCCAGCTCACCGCGGGACAGCGGTGAACAGCCCCAGCATTTT	CASSPRDSGEQPQHF
NA	NA	TRBV9	TRBJ2-2	TGTGCCAGCAGCGAGTCCGACAGTATTAACACCGGGGAGCTGTTTTTT	CASSESDSINTGELFF
TRBD2	NA	TRBV2	TRBJ2-1	TGTGCCAGCAGGCATAACCTAGCGGGGGGGCACAATGAGCAGTTCTTC	CASRHNLAGGHNEQFF
NA	NA	TRBV11-2	TRBJ1-1	TGTGCCAGCAGCTTAGCTCGGGGGGTGGCCACTGAAGCTTTCTTT	CASSLARGVATEAFF
NA	NA	TRBV7-9	TRBJ2-7	TGTGCCAGCAGCTTAGCCGAGTCCTACGAGCAGTACTTC	CASSLAESYEQYF